Following are 20 T cell receptor beta chains from one sample sequenced in a study of blood T cell repertoires in COVID-19. Here immunoSEQ multiplex PCR was the method, and the copy in TCRdb shows in-frame clones only, minus some. The sample yields 200,000 to 250,000 clones, approximately 88% seen once. The sequenced sample consisted of PBMCs or T cells enriched from blood (not recorded which). The receptors here all came from a woman aged 30 to 39 who had been exposed to COVID-19.

A single count supports this clone. The chain carries TRBV5-5 and TRBJ1-6; 10 bases align to TRBD1. The ends lost 2 bases at V and 0 bases at J; junction bases unmatched: 8. The germline V gene has CDR1 SGHKS and CDR2 YYEKEE (reference sequence). This CDR3 comprises 19 residues. CDR3 bases: TGTGCCAGCAGCTTTTTCCCCGGGACAGGGGTCTCCTATAATTCACCCCTCCACTTT. Protein sequence: CASSFFPGTGVSYNSPLHF. Looking up the rest from reference TRBV5-5 and TRBJ1-6 gives the full variable domain: DAGVTQSPTHLIKTRGQQVTLRCSPISGHKSVSWYQQVLGQGPQFIFQYYEKEERGRGNFPDRFSARQFPNYSSELNVNALLLGDSALYLCASSFFPGTGVSYNSPLHFGNGTRLTVT.

The chain combines TRBV19 with TRBJ2-7; the D gene is possibly TRBD1 (7 bases). This CDR3 spans 14 amino acids. Per germline, CDR1 LNHDA and CDR2 SQIVND (reference sequence). Trimming pared 4 bases from V and 5 bases from J, leaving 15 bases between. CDR3: CASSRQGGLDEQYF. CDR3 in DNA: TGTGCCAGTAGTAGACAGGGAGGCCTCGACGAGCAGTACTTC.

This chain connects TRBV5-1 to TRBJ1-1, with 8 bases that match TRBD1. V was clipped by 3 bases and J by 4 bases; unmatched bases: 2. The CDR3 totals 13 residues. Germline CDR1 is SGHRS and CDR2 is YFSETQ. The CDR3 loop reads CASSYTGGTEAFF. In nucleotides, the CDR3 is TGCGCCAGCAGCTATACAGGGGGCACTGAAGCTTTCTTT. The full variable domain, completed using reference TRBV5-1 and TRBJ1-1, is KAGVTQTPRYLIKTRGQQVTLSCSPISGHRSVSWYQQTPGQGLQFLFEYFSETQRNKGNFPGRFSGRQFSNSRSEMNVSTLELGDSALYLCASSYTGGTEAFFGQGTRLTVV.

This chain joins TRBV11-2 and TRBJ2-7, with D possibly TRBD2 on 6 matching bases. This CDR3 region has 13 residues. Germline values: CDR1 SGHAT, CDR2 FQNNGV. V was cut by 5 bases and J by 2 bases, with 10 bases left in between. The CDR3 sequence is CASSGEAPYEQYF. In DNA, the CDR3 is TGTGCCAGCAGCGGGGAGGCCCCCTACGAGCAGTACTTC.

The chain is built from TRBV28 and TRBJ2-7; no clear D. The CDR3 contains 13 residues. V dropped 5 bases and J dropped 1 base, with 9 bases sitting between them. Germline V gene data show CDR1 as MDHEN and CDR2 as SYDVKM. Here the CDR3 reads CASSVTPSYEQYF. In nucleotides, the CDR3 is TGTGCCAGCAGTGTGACTCCGTCCTACGAGCAGTACTTC.

The chain uses TRBV2 and TRBJ1-1; 10 positions agree with TRBD1. There are 14 residues in the CDR3. V lost 6 bases and J lost 5; bases outside the gene matches: 6. The germline gives CDR1 SNHLY, CDR2 FYNNEI. The CDR3 is CASRPGQGLTEAFF. CDR3 nucleotides: TGTGCCAGCAGGCCGGGACAGGGGTTGACTGAAGCTTTCTTT.

This chain uses TRBV2 with TRBJ2-7; 7 bases line up with TRBD2. Germline CDR1 SNHLY, CDR2 FYNNEI. CDR3 length: 14 residues. Trimming at V came to 4 bases and at J to 7 bases, leaving 10 bases not matched to a gene. The CDR3 sequence: CASSVWGGPKEQYF. CDR3 DNA sequence: TGTGCCAGCAGTGTTTGGGGAGGGCCGAAGGAGCAGTACTTC.

The V gene is TRBV21-1, the J gene TRBJ1-1; the D call TRBD1 from the table was never checked on the DNA. TRBV21-1 is shown as a pseudogene. The CDR3 runs to 13 residues. Here the CDR3 DNA reads TGTGCCAGCACAGATACAGGGGCCACTGAAGCTTTCTTT. It specifies CASTDTGATEAFF.

Notes on this clone: The same CDR3 is also encoded by other DNA sequences in this sample. The chain joins TRBV7-9 to TRBJ2-1; 7 bases line up with TRBD2. The CDR3 is made up of 16 amino acids. CDR1 and CDR2 from the germline V gene are SEHNR and FQNEAQ (reference sequence). With 6 bases clipped from V and 10 bases from J, the junction kept 18 bases outside the gene matches. The CDR3: CASSPLGGRKNGEQFF. CDR3 nucleotides: TGTGCCAGCAGTCCCCTTGGCGGGAGAAAAAACGGCGAGCAGTTCTTC.

A remark on this clone: This CDR3 is also generated by other DNA sequences in the sample. The V gene is TRBV19, the J gene TRBJ1-1, with D perhaps matching TRBD1 (5 bases). This CDR3 region has 13 residues. The germline CDR1 and CDR2 sequences are LNHDA and SQIVND (reference sequence). Trimming stripped 4 bases from V and 1 base from J, with 7 bases between. The CDR3 region has the DNA TGTGCCAGTAGTAGAGACAGGAACACTGAAGCTTTCTTT. Translated: CASSRDRNTEAFF.

The chain carries TRBV5-4 and TRBJ1-1; 7 bases line up with TRBD1. Germline loops: CDR1 SGHNT, CDR2 YYREEE (reference sequence). J gave up 8 bases and V 1 base, and 8 bases lay outside the gene matches. CDR3 length equals 14 residues. This CDR3 reads CASSLSGQGVEAFF. The CDR3 DNA sequence: TGTGCCAGCAGCTTGTCTGGGCAGGGGGTAGAAGCTTTCTTT. Looking up the rest from reference TRBV5-4 and TRBJ1-1 gives the full variable domain: ETGVTQSPTHLIKTRGQQVTLRCSSQSGHNTVSWYQQALGQGPQFIFQYYREEENGRGNFPPRFSGLQFPNYSSELNVNALELDDSALYLCASSLSGQGVEAFFGQGTRLTVV.

The J gene is TRBJ1-5, the V gene TRBV6-5; the match to TRBD1 covers 8 bases. The V gene's germline CDR1 is MNHEY and CDR2 SVGAGI. The CDR3 contains 15 residues. V shed 7 bases, J shed 2 bases, and the junction held 7 bases outside the gene matches. The CDR3 reads CASNLRGLGNQPQHF. DNA for the CDR3: TGTGCCAGCAATCTCAGGGGGCTGGGCAATCAGCCCCAGCATTTT.

This chain connects TRBV4-1 to TRBJ1-1; D possibly corresponds to TRBD1 (5 bases). V was cut by 6 bases and J by 5 bases, with 7 bases left in between. The germline V gene has CDR1 MGHRA and CDR2 YSYEKL. The CDR3 has 11 residues. The CDR3 bases are TGCGCCAGCAGGGAGGGGACTGAAGCTTTCTTT. Protein product: CASREGTEAFF.

This clone is a singleton in its sample. The limits of the CDR3 on the DNA are not certain, so only TCRdb's listed CDR3 is given. The chain links TRBV27 to TRBJ1-2; the D call of TRBD1 is as the table states it, not checked on the DNA. The CDR3 totals 13 residues, both ends included. Germline V lookup: CDR1 MNHEY, CDR2 SMNVEV (reference sequence). The CDR3 spells CASSLVGRGAQTF.

V gene TRBV7-9 combines with J gene TRBJ1-4; 7 bases fit TRBD1. From germline, CDR1 is SEHNR and CDR2 FQNEAQ (reference sequence). V lost 4 bases to trimming and J lost 8 bases; unmatched junction nucleotides: 10. This CDR3 spans 15 amino acids. CDR3 residues: CASSSTGVAGEKLFF. Written as DNA, the CDR3 is TGTGCCAGCAGCTCAACAGGGGTGGCGGGGGAAAAACTGTTTTTT.

V usage is TRBV11-2 and J usage is TRBJ2-1, with 11 positions matching TRBD2. CDR1 and CDR2 from the germline V gene are SGHAT and FQNNGV. This CDR3 is 16 amino acids long. V trimming: 0 bases; J trimming: 6 bases; junction bases outside the gene matches: 4. For the CDR3, the DNA is TGTGCCAGCAGCTTAGAAGCTAGCGGGAGGTCCAATGAGCAGTTCTTC. It encodes CASSLEASGRSNEQFF. Together with reference TRBV11-2 and TRBJ2-1, the CDR3 gives the full variable domain: EAGVAQSPRYKIIEKRQSVAFWCNPISGHATLYWYQQILGQGPKLLIQFQNNGVVDDSQLPKDRFSAERLKGVDSTLKIQPAKLEDSAVYLCASSLEASGRSNEQFFGPGTRLTVL.

The rearrangement joins TRBV3-1 (or the pseudogene TRBV3-2) to TRBJ2-5; 14 bases map to TRBD2. This CDR3 region has 16 residues. V shed 3 bases and J 2 bases; nucleotides not matched to a gene: 2. Germline assignment: CDR1 LGHDT and CDR2 YNNKEL (reference sequence). The CDR3 protein is CASSQTSGRGQETQYF. The CDR3 DNA reads TGTGCCAGCAGCCAGACTAGCGGGAGGGGACAAGAGACCCAGTACTTC.

V gene TRBV27 combines with J gene TRBJ1-2, with 8 bases lining up with TRBD1. This CDR3 is built from 13 residues. Trimming cost V 7 bases and J 1 base; bases outside gene matches: 2. The germline V gene encodes CDR1 MNHEY and CDR2 SMNVEV (reference sequence). CDR3 amino acids: CASTTGGNYGYTF. The CDR3 nucleotides are TGTGCCAGCACTACAGGGGGTAACTATGGCTACACCTTC.

This clone was picked up many times. The CDR3 nucleotides read TGTGCCAGCAGCCAGGGGAGCTCCTATAATTCACCCCTCCACTTT. Protein sequence: CASSQGSSYNSPLHF. This chain uses TRBV5-4 with TRBJ1-6, with a weak D call TRBD1 (6 bases). Per germline, CDR1 SGHNT and CDR2 YYREEE (reference sequence). This CDR3 is 15 amino acids long. V lost 4 bases to trimming and J lost 0 bases, with 8 bases between them.

This clone was seen once. The chain carries TRBV5-4 and TRBJ2-7, with 15 positions matching TRBD2. The CDR3 is 18 amino acids. The ends lost 4 bases at V and 4 bases at J; junction bases unmatched: 12. The germline gives CDR1 SGHNT, CDR2 YYREEE (reference sequence). The CDR3: CASSHGLAGGQIQYEQYF. Written as DNA, the CDR3 is TGTGCCAGCAGCCATGGACTAGCGGGAGGGCAAATACAATACGAGCAGTACTTC.